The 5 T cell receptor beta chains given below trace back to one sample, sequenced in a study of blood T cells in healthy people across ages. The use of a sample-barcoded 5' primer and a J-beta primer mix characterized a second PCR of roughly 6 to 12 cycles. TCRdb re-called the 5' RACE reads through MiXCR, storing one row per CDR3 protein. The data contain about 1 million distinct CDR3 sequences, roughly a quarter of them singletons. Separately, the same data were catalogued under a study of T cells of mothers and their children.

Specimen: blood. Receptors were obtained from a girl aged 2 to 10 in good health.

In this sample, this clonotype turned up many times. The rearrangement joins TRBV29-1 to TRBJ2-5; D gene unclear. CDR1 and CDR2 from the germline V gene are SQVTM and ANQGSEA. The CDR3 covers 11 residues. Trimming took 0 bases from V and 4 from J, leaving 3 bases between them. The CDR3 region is CSVEDPETQYF. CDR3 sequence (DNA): TGCAGCGTTGAAGATCCAGAGACCCAGTACTTC.

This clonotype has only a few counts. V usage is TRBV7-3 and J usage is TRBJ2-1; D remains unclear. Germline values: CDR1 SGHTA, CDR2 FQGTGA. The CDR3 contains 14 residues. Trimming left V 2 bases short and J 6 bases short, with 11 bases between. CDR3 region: CASSLDPGTNEQFF. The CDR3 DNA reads TGTGCCAGCAGCTTAGATCCAGGAACCAATGAGCAGTTCTTC. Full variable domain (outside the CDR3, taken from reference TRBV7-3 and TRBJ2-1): GAGVSQTPSNKVTEKGKYVELRCDPISGHTALYWYRQSLGQGPEFLIYFQGTGAADDSGLPNDRFFAVRPEGSVSTLKIQRTERGDSAVYLCASSLDPGTNEQFFGPGTRLTVL.

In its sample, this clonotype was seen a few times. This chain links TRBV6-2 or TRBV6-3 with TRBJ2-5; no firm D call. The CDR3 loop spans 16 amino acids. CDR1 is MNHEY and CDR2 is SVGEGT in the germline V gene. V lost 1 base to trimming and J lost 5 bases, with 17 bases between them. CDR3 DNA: TGTGCCAGCAGTTACTTCTCGCGGCGGAAGAAGGAGACCCAGTACTTC. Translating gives CASSYFSRRKKETQYF.

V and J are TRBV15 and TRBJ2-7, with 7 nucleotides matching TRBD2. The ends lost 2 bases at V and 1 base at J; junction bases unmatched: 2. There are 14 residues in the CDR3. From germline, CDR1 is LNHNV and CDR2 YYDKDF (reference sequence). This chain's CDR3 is CATSRLADSYEQYF. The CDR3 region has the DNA TGTGCCACCAGCAGACTAGCGGATTCCTACGAGCAGTACTTC.

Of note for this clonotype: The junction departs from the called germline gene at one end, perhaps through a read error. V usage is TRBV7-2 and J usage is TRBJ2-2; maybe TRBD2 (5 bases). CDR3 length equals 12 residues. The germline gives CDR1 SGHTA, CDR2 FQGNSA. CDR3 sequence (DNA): TGTGCCCGCAGCCGAGGGTCTAGGGAGCTGTTTTTT. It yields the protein CARSRGSRELFF.